This TCR beta chain was recovered during a study of cytomegalovirus exposure and HLA in healthy donors (dated by TCRdb to between 2016 and 2019). Looking at the study overall: According to a later analysis, the roughly 120 validation repertoires were produced on the same platform as the 666 repertoires of the first cohort. The aim of the study was to test whether cataloging public T cell receptors could identify signatures of past pathogen exposure. A separate validation cohort of over a hundred different subjects was used in addition to the roughly 700-subject first cohort. High-throughput TCR immunosequencing, statistical association of individual TCRs with disease status, and machine learning were combined to predict cytomegalovirus infection status. Paper-wide results and their limitations: Cytomegalovirus status was reported to be diagnosed by the classifier with high specificity and sensitivity in both the original and validation cohorts. According to the authors, the approach could potentially be generalized to other disease states and immunological phenotypes. A few of the identified cytomegalovirus-associated TCR beta chains were confirmed in vitro to be specific for cytomegalovirus antigens. In the study, some 160 TCR beta chains were listed as associated with cytomegalovirus. Subsequent analysis determined that TCRs grouped into clusters in the first cohort also showed a tendency toward co-occurrence across the 130 or so validation repertoires, and 85% to 95% of cluster scores exceeded 0. Most TCR sequences were seen in very few donors, while some public TCRs were found in many individuals. The validation cohort had no HLA typing available for a later analysis, so co-occurrence within that cohort was assessed over all 120 repertoires.

Libraries were prepared through the immunoSEQ multiplex PCR assay. The authors processed their data as follows. A statistical classification framework was built for diagnosing cytomegalovirus status from the catalog of TCR beta chain sequences. Drawn from immuneACCESS, this table holds only the in-frame rearrangements with V and J called that TCRdb kept. Clones are partly lost; checked studies trace under half to an unresolved V gene and leave the rest unexplained. V and J calls and clone size are as listed in that table; D and trimming were resolved from the DNA. The sample yields some 88,000 clones; 96% were counted once. The ten largest clones capture roughly 0.82% of the sample. Inclusive of the bounding cysteine and phenylalanine, the CDR3 is 13 residues long. Solely the CDR3 DNA is kept, with 39 bases framed from the first base. The germline V gene provides CDR1 SQVTM and CDR2 ANQGSEA. V is cut by 3 bases and J by 0 bases, and the space between the germline ends is 8 bases.

The donors belonged to the validation cohort of about 110 subjects, which was separate from the 666-subject first cohort. Remarks on this clone: Its antigen is not yet known. No base quality information exists; no much larger clone differs at one position.

The rearranged segments are TRBV29-1 and TRBJ1-1, with an unclear D gene assignment. Sequences were obtained from PBMCs. The sequence was obtained from a man between 18 and 29 years old in good health and CMV-seronegative. The CDR3 sequence is CSVEGRMNTEAFF. The DNA sequence is as follows: TGCAGCGTTGAGGGCCGGATGAACACTGAAGCTTTCTTT.